This TCR beta chain was observed in a study of blood T cell repertoires in COVID-19 (TCRdb year 2020). A note on the overall study: Collaborator samples came from the United States, Italy and Spain and covered acute and convalescent phases of COVID-19. The material from the prospective study consisted of cDNA or gDNA derived from T cells, B-cell-depleted T cells, or PBMCs. Subjects who had been exposed to COVID-19, were actively infected with it, or had recovered from it provided the deeply sampled blood TCRbeta repertoires that made up the dataset. The repertoires were made available in a free public database intended to serve as a resource for research on the immune response to SARS-CoV-2. The samples were drawn from two sources: the first 160 participants of the ongoing ImmuneRACE study, and over 950 subjects contributed by 6 global collaborators. Nearly every sample came with metadata listing a de-identified subject ID, COVID-19 status, age in years and sex. HLA class I and class II types, where available, came from metadata supplied by the sample provider rather than from assay-based typing.

Turning to this clone: The antigen it binds to is not known. No base quality information exists; no much larger clone differs at one position.

Study-wide conclusions, independent of this receptor: Clinical and demographic metadata were provided uncurated, with the amount varying by source and participant.

The collaborating institutions used their own protocols to collect whole blood in K2EDTA tubes. Collaborator samples were shipped for TCRbeta analysis as frozen whole blood, isolated PBMCs, or DNA extracted from either sample type. TCRbeta CDR3 regions were amplified from genomic DNA by means of the immunoSEQ Assay, a bias-controlled multiplex PCR. Turning to the authors' computational methods: Nucleated cell counts per sample were estimated from amplification of reference gene primers within the assay. To quantify the absolute abundance of each unique TCRbeta CDR3 rearrangement, sequence reads were collapsed and filtered. For each sample, productive Simpson clonality was calculated as the square root of Simpson's diversity index over productive rearrangements. TCRdb stores this immuneACCESS table with in-frame sequences only. Part of the clones is absent; in the studies checked, under half of the shortfall reflects unresolved V genes, and no reason is known for the rest. Clonal size and the V and J genes are those of that table, whereas D and trimming came from the DNA. The sample table records some 530,000 clones; roughly 88% of these occur just once. The ten biggest clones cover roughly 3.1% of the sample.

Including cysteine and phenylalanine, the CDR3 has 15 amino acids. The only DNA kept is the CDR3, 45 bases in frame from the first base. Clipping removes 1 base from V and 4 bases from J, with 5 as the unmatched junction base count. The germline V gene supplies CDR1 SGHAT and CDR2 FQNNGV. The sample taken for sequencing was peripheral blood. This clonotype originated in a human donor in a cohort sampled during active COVID-19. The chain joins TRBV11-2 to TRBJ2-7; TRBD2 matches 9 bases in the middle. The DNA sequence is given as TGTGCCAGCAGCTTAGCGGCGGGAGGGTTGTACGAGCAGTACTTC. The translation is CASSLAAGGLYEQYF.